These 7 T cell receptor beta chains were all obtained from the same sample, sequenced in a study of T cell responses to AZD1222 COVID-19 vaccine. Sequencing was performed with immunoSEQ multiplex PCR; in TCRdb, only in-frame clones are kept and a portion is missing. Seen here are 150,000 to 200,000 clones, about 90% observed once, and the top ten hold about 6.5%. Material: peripheral blood, obtained 28 days after the second AZD1222 dose. These TCRs come from an adult who received the AZD1222 COVID-19 vaccine.

This chain joins TRBV2 and TRBJ1-5; D perhaps matches TRBD1 (5 bases). Trimming pared 6 bases from V and 0 bases from J, leaving 9 bases between. The CDR3 length is 14 residues. Germline CDR1 reads SNHLY; CDR2 reads FYNNEI. CDR3 loop: CASRLQASNQPQHF. DNA for the CDR3: TGTGCCAGCAGGCTACAGGCTAGCAATCAGCCCCAGCATTTT.

This sequence joins TRBV20-1 and TRBJ1-1; D gene ambiguous. V lost 4 bases, J lost 4 bases, and 7 bases lay in between. Germline V lookup: CDR1 DFQATT, CDR2 SNEGSKA (reference sequence). The CDR3 sequence is 11 residues long. The CDR3 here is CSATLSTEAFF. The DNA for the CDR3 is TGCAGTGCTACCCTGAGCACTGAAGCTTTCTTT.

This clone showed up many times. This chain links TRBV3-1 (or the pseudogene TRBV3-2) with TRBJ1-1, with a possible D match to TRBD1 (5 bases). The CDR3 runs 12 residues. Germline values: CDR1 LGHDT, CDR2 YNNKEL (reference sequence). The V end was cut by 8 bases, the J end by 5 bases, with 12 bases between. CDR3 amino acids: CASGDRGTEAFF. CDR3 coding DNA: TGTGCCAGCGGGGACCGAGGGACTGAAGCTTTCTTT.

The chain recombines TRBV6-5 with TRBJ1-2; no definite D call. V was shortened by 7 bases and J by 4 bases, with 7 bases between the two germline ends. The CDR3 is 11 residues long. CDR1 and CDR2 from the germline V gene are MNHEY and SVGAGI. The chain's CDR3 is CASTAIYGYTF. Written as DNA, the CDR3 is TGTGCCAGCACTGCCATCTATGGCTACACCTTC.

V gene TRBV5-1 combines with J gene TRBJ1-2; D uncertain. Germline CDR1 reads SGHRS; CDR2 reads YFSETQ. V shed 0 bases and J shed 5 bases, with 11 bases lying between them. The CDR3 runs to 14 residues. The CDR3 DNA reads as TGCGCCAGCAGCTTGGAACTCAGCGGGTATGGCTACACCTTC. This codes for CASSLELSGYGYTF.

The chain recombines TRBV4-2 with TRBJ1-2; D possibly corresponds to TRBD1 (5 bases). CDR3 length equals 17 residues. Germline loops: CDR1 LGHNA, CDR2 YNFKEQ. Deletions cut 0 bases from V and 6 bases from J, with 20 bases between. CDR3 in DNA: TGTGCCAGCAGCCAAGAACCATCGCCGGCCGCAGGGCATGGCTACACCTTC. Amino acids: CASSQEPSPAAGHGYTF.

The chain joins TRBV7-3 to TRBJ2-1; TRBD2 matches 9 bases. The CDR3 is made up of 15 amino acids. Germline CDR1 is SGHTA and CDR2 is FQGTGA. The J segment lost 0 bases and the V segment lost 5 bases, leaving 2 bases of the junction unmatched. CDR3 nucleotides: TGTGCCAGCAGCCCGACTAGCGGCTCCTACAATGAGCAGTTCTTC. Translating gives CASSPTSGSYNEQFF. Together with reference TRBV7-3 and TRBJ2-1, the CDR3 gives the full variable domain: GAGVSQTPSNKVTEKGKYVELRCDPISGHTALYWYRQSLGQGPEFLIYFQGTGAADDSGLPNDRFFAVRPEGSVSTLKIQRTERGDSAVYLCASSPTSGSYNEQFFGPGTRLTVL.